This TCR beta chain was recorded in a study of early stage breast cancer tumors (dated by TCRdb to the late 2010s). Notes on the research overall: Of the 15 to 20 invasive breast tumors, eleven to twelve were found to be estrogen receptor-positive, progesterone receptor-positive and HER2-negative. The samples as a whole yielded a few million detected templates, corresponding to over a million unique clonotypes. Eight of the 12 ER+/PR+/HER2- tumors were invasive ductal carcinomas, while the other four were invasive lobular carcinomas. On average, each sample had about 9.7-fold read coverage. Summary of the overall study and its limitations: Tumors showed approximately 2.5-fold higher T cell density and higher clonality than adjacent normal breast tissue. Analysis by tumor subtype was prevented by the small cohort size. Sequencing bulk genomic DNA from unsorted cells could not capture chain pairing or functional markers like CD4, CD8 and FOXP3. Greater similarity was observed between blood and normal breast repertoires than between blood and tumor repertoires, and tumor was distinguished from normal in about 90% of the 16 patients when each tissue was compared with blood. Enriched TCRB sequences shared across patients were mostly commonly generated sequences, unlikely to play an important role in the tumor microenvironment.

From the germline V gene, CDR1 is SQVTM and CDR2 is ANQGSEA. Relative to germline, V is 6 bases shorter and J is 4 bases shorter, with 19 bases between their ends. The CDR3 runs 14 amino acids, cysteine and phenylalanine included. Of all the DNA, just the CDR3 is kept, 42 bases in frame from base 1. Each sample was amplified as two independent genomic DNA replicates: roughly 0.5 ug for blood and roughly 1.5 ug for tumor or normal breast. TCRB sequencing of genomic DNA was carried out with the ImmunoSeq Intro kit according to the manufacturer's instructions. The multiplex PCR ran for around 30 cycles using proprietary primers and spike-in control sequences for absolute quantification. Single-end 150-bp reads were used to sequence an 87-bp fragment spanning the CDR3 and the flanking V and J genes. Each lane of an Illumina MiSeq running version 3.0 chemistry carried seven multiplexed samples, with two replicates apiece. Regarding the original processing steps: The vendor's proprietary pipeline handled the raw data processing, merging both replicates into a single result for each sample. To define clonotypes, the study grouped productive rearrangements that shared the V-gene family, CDR3 amino acid sequence and J-gene segment. Clonality was computed as 1 minus the normalized Shannon entropy (Pielou evenness) of TCRB abundances. T cell density was estimated as total templates divided by the number of input cells, with the number of input cells inferred from the DNA input amount. Recon was used with default parameters to estimate total repertoire diversity and clonality. Clonotypes with over 0.1% abundance in tumor and at least 32-fold higher abundance in tumor than in normal breast were defined as tumor-enriched. TCRdb mirrors the immuneACCESS table, restricted to in-frame sequences. Some clones are absent from its copies; in checked studies, under half trace to an unresolved V gene, and the reason for the others is unknown. V, J and clone size derive from that table, while D and trimming were established from the DNA sequence. The sample data list about 72,000 clones, and approximately 79% of these were observed just once. Approximately 3.7% of the sample goes to the ten largest clones.

The study profiled bulk TCR beta-chain repertoires in matched peripheral blood, tumor and adjacent normal breast tissue taken from some 17 patients with early-stage breast cancer. Before surgery, roughly 4.5-11 mL of whole blood was collected into EDTA tubes and then processed within 2 hours. Peripheral blood mononuclear cells were isolated by Ficoll-Paque centrifugation in SepMate-50 tubes. PBMCs were cryopreserved in 90% FBS with approximately 10% DMSO in aliquots of about 1.9 to 4.5 million cells and stored in liquid nitrogen. The Qiagen AllPrep DNA/RNA Mini kit was used for genomic DNA extraction. A single count supports this clone. The antigen this receptor binds is unknown. Nothing much larger sits one base from this clone, and base qualities are not available.

The sequence links TRBV29-1 to TRBJ2-7, and possibly TRBD1, on 6 matching bases. This clonotype was obtained from a person between 60 and 69 years old with breast cancer. The specimen sequenced was blood. The DNA is as follows: TGCAGCGTCTACACCGGACAGAAGGGGTACGAGCAGTACTTC. Its coded protein is CSVYTGQKGYEQYF.